What follows is one TCR beta chain and its context. Its cognate antigen is unknown. The data originate from a study of T-cell memory formation after mild COVID-19. Trimming shortened V by 5 bases and J by 2 bases, and 10 bases separated the two germline ends. The CDR3 sequence is 15 residues long. CDR1 is LGHDT and CDR2 is YNNKEL in the germline V gene (reference sequence). Study-wide findings and caveats: Contracting CD4+ clones sat mainly in CM and EM; CD8+ in EMRA.

Amplification by 5'RACE using constant-segment primers produced TCR alpha and TCR beta cDNA libraries that carried sample barcodes and UMIs. Using its own MiXCR run on the 5' RACE reads, TCRdb lists one record per CDR3 protein. Of roughly 180,000 distinct CDR3 sequences in the sample, about 18% were seen once. The sequenced material came from PBMCs or a T cell subset sorted from them (not recorded which). The genes are TRBV3-1 and TRBJ2-6; the D gene is possibly TRBD1 (5 bases). The TCR was taken from a man younger than 35 who had mild COVID-19 (a few samples of this study predate the infection). Cell type and time point are not known. In DNA, the CDR3 is TGTGCCAGCAGCTTCCAGGGTACTGGGGCCAACGTCCTGACTTTC. Amino acids: CASSFQGTGANVLTF. Supplemented by reference TRBV3-1 and TRBJ2-6, the full variable domain reads DTAVSQTPKYLVTQMGNDKSIKCEQNLGHDTMYWYKQDSKKFLKIMFSYNNKELIINETVPNRFSPKSPDKAHLNLHINSLELGDSAVYFCASSFQGTGANVLTFGAGSRLTVL.